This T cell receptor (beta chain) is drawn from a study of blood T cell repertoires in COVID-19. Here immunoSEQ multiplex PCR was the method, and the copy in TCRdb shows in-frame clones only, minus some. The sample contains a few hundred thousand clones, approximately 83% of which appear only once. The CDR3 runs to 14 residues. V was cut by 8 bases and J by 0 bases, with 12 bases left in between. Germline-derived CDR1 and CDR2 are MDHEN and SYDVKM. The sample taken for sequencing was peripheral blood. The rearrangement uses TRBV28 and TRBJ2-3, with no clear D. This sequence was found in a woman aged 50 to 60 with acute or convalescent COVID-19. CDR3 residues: CASRGGLSTDTQYF. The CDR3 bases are TGTGCCAGCCGTGGTGGCCTTAGCACAGATACGCAGTATTTT.